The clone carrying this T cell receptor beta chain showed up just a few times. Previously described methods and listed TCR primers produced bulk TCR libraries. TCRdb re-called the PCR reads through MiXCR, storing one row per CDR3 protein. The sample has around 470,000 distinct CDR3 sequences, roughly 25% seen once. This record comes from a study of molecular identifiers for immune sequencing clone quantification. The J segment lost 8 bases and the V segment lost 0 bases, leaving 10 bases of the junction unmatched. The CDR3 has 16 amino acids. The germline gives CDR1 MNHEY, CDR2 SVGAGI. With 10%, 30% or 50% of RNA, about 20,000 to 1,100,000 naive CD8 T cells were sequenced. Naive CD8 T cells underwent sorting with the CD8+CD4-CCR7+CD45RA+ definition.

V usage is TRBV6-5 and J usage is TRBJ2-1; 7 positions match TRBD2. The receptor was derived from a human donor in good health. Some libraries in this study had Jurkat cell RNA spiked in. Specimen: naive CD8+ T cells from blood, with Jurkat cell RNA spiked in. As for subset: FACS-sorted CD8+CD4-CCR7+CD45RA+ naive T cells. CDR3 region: CASSYSSGGRGDEQFF. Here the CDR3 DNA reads TGTGCCAGCAGTTACTCTAGCGGCGGACGGGGGGATGAGCAGTTCTTC.